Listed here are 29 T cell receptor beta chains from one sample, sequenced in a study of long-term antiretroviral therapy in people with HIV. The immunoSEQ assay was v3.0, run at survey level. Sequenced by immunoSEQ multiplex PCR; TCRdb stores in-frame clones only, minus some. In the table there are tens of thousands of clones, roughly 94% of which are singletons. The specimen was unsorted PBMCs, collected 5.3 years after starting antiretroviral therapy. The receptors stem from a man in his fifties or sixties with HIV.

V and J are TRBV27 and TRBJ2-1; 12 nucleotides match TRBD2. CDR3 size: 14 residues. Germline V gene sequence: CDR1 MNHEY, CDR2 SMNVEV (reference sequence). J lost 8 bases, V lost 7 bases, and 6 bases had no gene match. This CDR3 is CASNVLAGGHEQFF. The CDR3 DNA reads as TGTGCCAGCAATGTCCTAGCGGGGGGGCATGAGCAGTTCTTC.

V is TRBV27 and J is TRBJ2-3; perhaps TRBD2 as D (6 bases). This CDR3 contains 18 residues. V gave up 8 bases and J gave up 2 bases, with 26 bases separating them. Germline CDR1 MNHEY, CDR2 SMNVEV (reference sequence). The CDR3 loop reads CASGSTAGRLILTDTQYF. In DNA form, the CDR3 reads TGTGCCAGCGGATCGACTGCGGGGCGTCTCATTCTCACAGATACGCAGTATTTT.

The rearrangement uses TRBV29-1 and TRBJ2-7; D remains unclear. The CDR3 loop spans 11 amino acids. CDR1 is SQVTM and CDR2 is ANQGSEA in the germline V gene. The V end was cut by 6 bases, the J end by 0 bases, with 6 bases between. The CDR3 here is CSVGNSYEQYF. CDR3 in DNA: TGCAGCGTGGGGAACTCCTACGAGCAGTACTTC.

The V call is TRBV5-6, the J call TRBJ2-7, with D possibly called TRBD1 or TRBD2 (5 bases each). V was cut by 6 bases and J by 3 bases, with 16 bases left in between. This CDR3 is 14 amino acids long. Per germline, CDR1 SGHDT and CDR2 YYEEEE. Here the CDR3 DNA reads TGTGCCAGCAAGCCTGAGGGGTCGGACTACGAGCAGTACTTC. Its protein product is CASKPEGSDYEQYF. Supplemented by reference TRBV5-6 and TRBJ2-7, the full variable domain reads DAGVTQSPTHLIKTRGQQVTLRCSPKSGHDTVSWYQQALGQGPQFIFQYYEEEERQRGNFPDRFSGHQFPNYSSELNVNALLLGDSALYLCASKPEGSDYEQYFGPGTRLTVT.

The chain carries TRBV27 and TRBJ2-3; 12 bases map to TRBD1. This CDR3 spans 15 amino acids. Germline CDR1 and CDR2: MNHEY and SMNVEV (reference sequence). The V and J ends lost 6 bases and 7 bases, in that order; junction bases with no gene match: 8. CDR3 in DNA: TGTGCCAGCAGCCAGGGACAGGGGGCACAAAATACGCAGTATTTT. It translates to CASSQGQGAQNTQYF.

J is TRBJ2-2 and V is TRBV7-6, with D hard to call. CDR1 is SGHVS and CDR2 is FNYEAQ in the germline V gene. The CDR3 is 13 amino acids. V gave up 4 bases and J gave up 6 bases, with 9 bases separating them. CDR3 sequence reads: CASSSGYAGELFF. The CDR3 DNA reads TGTGCCAGCAGCTCAGGCTACGCCGGGGAGCTGTTTTTT.

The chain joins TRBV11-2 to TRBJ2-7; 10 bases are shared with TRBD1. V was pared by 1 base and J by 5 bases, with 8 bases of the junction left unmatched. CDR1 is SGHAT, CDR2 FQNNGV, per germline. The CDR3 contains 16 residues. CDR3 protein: CASSLGPGQGTHEQYF. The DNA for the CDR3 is TGTGCCAGCAGCTTAGGTCCGGGACAGGGGACCCACGAGCAGTACTTC.

The CDR3 reads CAWSVGNYNSPLHF. As DNA, the CDR3 is TGTGCCTGGAGTGTAGGCAACTATAATTCACCCCTCCACTTT. The J gene is TRBJ1-6, the V gene TRBV30; no clear D. The germline CDR1 and CDR2 sequences are GTSNPN and SVGIG (reference sequence). The V end lost 0 bases, the J end lost 3 bases, and 6 bases lay between the germline ends. The CDR3 runs to 14 residues.

In DNA form, the CDR3 reads TGCAGTGCTGGCACCAGGGATGGCTACACCTTC. It encodes CSAGTRDGYTF. This chain connects TRBV20-1 to TRBJ1-2; possible D gene TRBD1, 5 bases. Per the germline V gene, CDR1 is DFQATT and CDR2 is SNEGSKA (reference sequence). The V end lost 5 bases, the J end lost 6 bases, and 10 bases lay between the germline ends. This CDR3 comprises 11 residues.

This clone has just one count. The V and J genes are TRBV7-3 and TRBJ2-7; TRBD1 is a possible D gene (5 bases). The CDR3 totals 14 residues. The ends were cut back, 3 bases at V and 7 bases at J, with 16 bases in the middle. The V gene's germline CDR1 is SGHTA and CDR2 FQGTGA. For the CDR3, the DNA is TGTGCCAGCAGCTTCTCGGCCAGGGAAAGGGAGCAGTACTTC. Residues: CASSFSAREREQYF.

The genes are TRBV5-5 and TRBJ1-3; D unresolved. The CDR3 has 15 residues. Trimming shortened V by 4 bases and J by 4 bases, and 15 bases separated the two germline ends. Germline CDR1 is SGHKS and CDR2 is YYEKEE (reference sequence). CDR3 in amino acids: CASSPKSGLGNTIYF. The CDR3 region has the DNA TGTGCCAGCAGCCCCAAATCGGGGTTGGGAAACACCATATATTTT.

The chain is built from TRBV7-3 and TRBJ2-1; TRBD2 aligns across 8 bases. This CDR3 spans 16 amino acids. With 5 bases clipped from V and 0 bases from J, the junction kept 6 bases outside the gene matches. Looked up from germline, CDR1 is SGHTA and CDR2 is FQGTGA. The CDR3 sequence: CASSISGTSSYNEQFF. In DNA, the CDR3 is TGTGCCAGCAGCATCTCCGGGACTAGCTCCTACAATGAGCAGTTCTTC.

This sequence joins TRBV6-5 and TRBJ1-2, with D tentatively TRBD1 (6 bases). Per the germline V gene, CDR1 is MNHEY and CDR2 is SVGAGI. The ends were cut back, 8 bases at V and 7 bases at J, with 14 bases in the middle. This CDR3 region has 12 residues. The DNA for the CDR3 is TGTGCCAGCTCATTCGGGGGCTCTGGCTACACCTTC. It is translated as CASSFGGSGYTF.

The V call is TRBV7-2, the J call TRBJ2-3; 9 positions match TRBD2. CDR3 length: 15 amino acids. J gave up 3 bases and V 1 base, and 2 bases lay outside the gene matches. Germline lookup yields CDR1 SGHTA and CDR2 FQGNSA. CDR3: CASSLGGGVTDTQYF. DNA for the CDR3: TGTGCCAGCAGCTTAGGCGGGGGGGTTACAGATACGCAGTATTTT.

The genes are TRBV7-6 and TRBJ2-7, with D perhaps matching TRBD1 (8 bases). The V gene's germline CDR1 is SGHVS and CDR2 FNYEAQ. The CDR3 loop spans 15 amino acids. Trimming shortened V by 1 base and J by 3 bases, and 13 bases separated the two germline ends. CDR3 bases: TGTGCCAGCAGCTTAGGGACAGGGAGGGTCTACGAGCAGTACTTC. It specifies CASSLGTGRVYEQYF.

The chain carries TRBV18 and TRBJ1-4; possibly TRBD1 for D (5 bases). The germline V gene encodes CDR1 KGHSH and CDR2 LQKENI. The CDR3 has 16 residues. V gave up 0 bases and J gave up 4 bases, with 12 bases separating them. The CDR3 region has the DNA TGTGCCAGCTCACCACCGAATCGTGGGGGTAATGAAAAACTGTTTTTT. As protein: CASSPPNRGGNEKLFF.

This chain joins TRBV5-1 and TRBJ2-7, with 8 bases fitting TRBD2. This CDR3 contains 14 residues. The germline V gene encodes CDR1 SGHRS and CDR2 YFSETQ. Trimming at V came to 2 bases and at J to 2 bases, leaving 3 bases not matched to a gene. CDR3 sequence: CASSFTGGTYEQYF. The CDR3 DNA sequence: TGCGCCAGCAGCTTTACGGGGGGGACCTACGAGCAGTACTTC.

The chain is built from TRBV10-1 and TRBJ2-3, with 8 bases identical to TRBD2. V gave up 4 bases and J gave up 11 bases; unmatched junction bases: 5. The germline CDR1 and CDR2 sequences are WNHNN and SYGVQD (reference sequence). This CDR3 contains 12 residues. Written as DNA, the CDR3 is TGCGCCAGCAGTGTAGATAGCGGGAAGCAGTATTTT. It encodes CASSVDSGKQYF.

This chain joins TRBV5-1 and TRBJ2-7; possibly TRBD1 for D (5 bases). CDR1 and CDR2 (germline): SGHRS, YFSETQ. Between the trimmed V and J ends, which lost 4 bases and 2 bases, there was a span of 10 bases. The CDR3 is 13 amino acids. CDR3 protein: CASSKEGAYEQYF. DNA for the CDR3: TGCGCCAGCAGCAAGGAAGGGGCCTACGAGCAGTACTTC.

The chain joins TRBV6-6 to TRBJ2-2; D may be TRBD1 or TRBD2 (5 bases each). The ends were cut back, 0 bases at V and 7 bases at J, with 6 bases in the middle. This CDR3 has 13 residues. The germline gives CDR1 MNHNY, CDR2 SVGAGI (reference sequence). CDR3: CASSYSRGGELFF. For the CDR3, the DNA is TGTGCCAGCAGTTACTCGAGGGGCGGGGAGCTGTTTTTT.

The DNA for the CDR3 is TGCGCCAGCAGCCAAGAAAGGGGAGGGGGCAGCAATCAGCCCCAGCATTTT. This translates into CASSQERGGGSNQPQHF. This sequence joins TRBV4-1 and TRBJ1-5; 7 bases agree with TRBD1. The CDR3 is 17 amino acids. V lost 0 bases, J lost 1 base, and 6 bases stayed unmatched. CDR1 and CDR2 from the germline V gene are MGHRA and YSYEKL.

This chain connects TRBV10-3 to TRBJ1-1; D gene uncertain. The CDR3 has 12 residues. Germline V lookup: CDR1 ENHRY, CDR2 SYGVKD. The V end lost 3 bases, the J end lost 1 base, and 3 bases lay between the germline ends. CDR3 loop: CAISEGNTEAFF. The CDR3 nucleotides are TGTGCCATCAGTGAAGGGAACACTGAAGCTTTCTTT.

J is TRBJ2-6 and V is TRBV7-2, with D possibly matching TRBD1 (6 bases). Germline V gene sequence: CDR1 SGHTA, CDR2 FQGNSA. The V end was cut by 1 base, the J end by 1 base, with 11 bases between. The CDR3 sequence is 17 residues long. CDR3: CASSLGSRGSGANVLTF. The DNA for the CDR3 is TGTGCCAGCAGCTTAGGCAGCAGGGGTTCTGGGGCCAACGTCCTGACTTTC.

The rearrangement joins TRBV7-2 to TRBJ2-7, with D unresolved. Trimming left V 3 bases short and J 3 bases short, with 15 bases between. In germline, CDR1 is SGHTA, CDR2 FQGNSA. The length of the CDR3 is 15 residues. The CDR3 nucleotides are TGTGCCAGCAGCTTTGGCCCCCTAACCGGCTACGAGCAGTACTTC. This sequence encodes CASSFGPLTGYEQYF.

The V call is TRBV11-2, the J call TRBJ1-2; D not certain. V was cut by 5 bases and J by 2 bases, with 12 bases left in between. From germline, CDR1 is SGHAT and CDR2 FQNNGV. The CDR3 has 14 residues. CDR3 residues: CASSPSGSNYGYTF. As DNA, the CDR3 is TGTGCCAGCAGCCCTAGTGGCTCGAACTATGGCTACACCTTC.

CDR3 nucleotide sequence: TGTGCCATCAGTGATTCGGGGGCGGGGGGCTATGGCTACACCTTC. Translated: CAISDSGAGGYGYTF. The chain is built from TRBV10-3 and TRBJ1-2; perhaps TRBD1 as D (6 bases). Germline V gene data show CDR1 as ENHRY and CDR2 as SYGVKD. V lost 3 bases to trimming and J lost 4 bases, with 15 bases between them. The CDR3 has 15 amino acids.

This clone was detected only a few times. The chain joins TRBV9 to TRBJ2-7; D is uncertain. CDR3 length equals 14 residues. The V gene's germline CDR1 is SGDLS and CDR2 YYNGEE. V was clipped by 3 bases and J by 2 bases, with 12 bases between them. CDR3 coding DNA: TGTGCCAGCAGCGCCCCGAGCTCACCCTACGAGCAGTACTTC. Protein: CASSAPSSPYEQYF.

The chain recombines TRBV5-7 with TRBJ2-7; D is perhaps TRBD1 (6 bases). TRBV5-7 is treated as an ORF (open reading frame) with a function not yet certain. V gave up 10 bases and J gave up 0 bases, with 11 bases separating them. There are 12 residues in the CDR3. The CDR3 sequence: CAGKGDSYEQYF. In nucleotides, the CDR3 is TGTGCCGGTAAGGGGGACTCCTACGAGCAGTACTTC.

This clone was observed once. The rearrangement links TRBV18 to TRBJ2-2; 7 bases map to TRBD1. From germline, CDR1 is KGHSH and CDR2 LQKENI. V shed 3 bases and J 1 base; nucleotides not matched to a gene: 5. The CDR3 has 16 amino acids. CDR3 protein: CASSPPGGLNTGELFF. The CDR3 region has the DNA TGTGCCAGCTCACCTCCAGGGGGTTTGAACACCGGGGAGCTGTTTTTT.